A selection of T cell receptor beta chains follows, all from one sample in a study of blood T cell repertoires in COVID-19. Method: immunoSEQ multiplex PCR; TCRdb's copy keeps in-frame clones and lacks some. The sample has 200,000 to 250,000 clones, more than 70% seen once. Source material: peripheral blood. Every receptor here comes from an elderly man with acute or convalescent COVID-19. The CDR3 runs from the conserved cysteine through the conserved F or W. Size tells how often a clone was seen (once, few, many) or the class of an expanded clone, and some rows leave it out.

CDR3 protein	J gene	clone size	V gene
CASSLDRGRPEAFF	TRBJ1-1	-	TRBV5-8
CASSLEAGSSEQYF	TRBJ2-7	once	TRBV5-1
CASSLNLGLNEKLFF	TRBJ1-4	-	TRBV5-4
CSVEAWIAGGSTQYF	TRBJ2-3	-	TRBV29-1
CASSDLFTTEAFF	TRBJ1-1	-	TRBV25-1
CASSTTSRNQPQHF	TRBJ1-5	few	TRBV6-2/TRBV6-3
CSARGLDEQYF	TRBJ2-7	-	TRBV20-1
CASSSASGGGYTF	TRBJ1-2	-	TRBV7-9
CASSGGQGRETQYF	TRBJ2-5	-	TRBV18
CASSILTGSGNTIYF	TRBJ1-3	-	TRBV19
CASSTTGTNEQFF	TRBJ2-1	few	TRBV19
CASSLGLLHSGNTIYF	TRBJ1-3	few	TRBV19
CASSPSRTGRNSPLHF	TRBJ1-6	-	TRBV19
CASSLGGSNQPQHF	TRBJ1-5	-	TRBV28
CATAWDRVSSPLHF	TRBJ1-6	-	TRBV2
CASSIINTGELFF	TRBJ2-2	-	TRBV19
CASSQTGNQPQHF	TRBJ1-5	-	TRBV6-5
CASTLKGESWGYTF	TRBJ1-2	-	TRBV19
CASSVDEGRNEQYF	TRBJ2-7	-	TRBV9
CASKREGADYGYTF	TRBJ1-2	-	TRBV5-5
CASRNRGLQTNEKLFF	TRBJ1-4	once	TRBV19
CASSSVERGIDEQFF	TRBJ2-1	-	TRBV5-1
CASSLAQGTYGYTF	TRBJ1-2	-	TRBV28
CASSPPTGVGYTF	TRBJ1-2	-	TRBV18
CASSLPTTSFQGFF	TRBJ1-1	-	TRBV7-9
CASSSATRISGQANTGELFF	TRBJ2-2	-	TRBV13
CASSPTGGRVDTEAFF	TRBJ1-1	-	TRBV28
CASSLPTGNSPLHF	TRBJ1-6	-	TRBV11-2
CASSLDGLYNEQFF	TRBJ2-1	-	TRBV7-2
CASSQDYTIRYTF	TRBJ1-2	-	TRBV14
CAVTGSPESNYGYTF	TRBJ1-2	-	TRBV10-3
CASSLTGIGNQPQHF	TRBJ1-5	-	TRBV7-9
CASSFPGKQYF	TRBJ2-7	-	TRBV6-5
CASSRSGKDGELFF	TRBJ2-2	-	TRBV27
CASSELVGTGNEQYF	TRBJ2-7	once	TRBV25-1
CSPKQVNTEAFF	TRBJ1-1	few	TRBV29-1
CASTLSGSSYEQYF	TRBJ2-7	-	TRBV28
CSVDRGTNTEAFF	TRBJ1-1	-	TRBV29-1
CASSLGDRVHQPQHF	TRBJ1-5	-	TRBV11-2
CASSTGLDPPPTYEQYF	TRBJ2-7	-	TRBV6-4
CASSQDRFEQYF	TRBJ2-7	-	TRBV4-1
CASKWTDDNYGYTF	TRBJ1-2	-	TRBV19
CSGANRFSQETQYF	TRBJ2-5	-	TRBV29-1
CASSPFVAANLGGYTF	TRBJ1-2	-	TRBV3-1/TRBV3-2
CASSFTGGAGETQYF	TRBJ2-5	-	TRBV7-2
CASSPGGSYEQYF	TRBJ2-7	-	TRBV5-1
CATSRVIGLAVDNEQFF	TRBJ2-1	once	TRBV15
CASSLSPGITNYGYTF	TRBJ1-2	-	TRBV27
CASSLVGGQASTNEKLFF	TRBJ1-4	few	TRBV11-2
CASSPREGSAQHF	TRBJ1-5	few	TRBV14
CASSPEVYYNEQFF	TRBJ2-1	-	TRBV18
CASSLIGSSADTQYF	TRBJ2-3	-	TRBV7-3
CASSQRAGPTYEQYF	TRBJ2-7	-	TRBV7-2
CATSDGTYSTDTQYF	TRBJ2-3	-	TRBV24-1
CASSYSIGIPGEQYF	TRBJ2-7	-	TRBV6-6
CASTPRGQMNTEAFF	TRBJ1-1	-	TRBV28
CASSPITGDPFGYTF	TRBJ1-2	-	TRBV6-5
CASIPGTKAGYTF	TRBJ1-2	-	TRBV19
CASSPPQGNTDTQYF	TRBJ2-3	once	TRBV7-6
CASRDRKDQPQHF	TRBJ1-5	-	TRBV6-5